These T cell receptor beta chains were read from a single sample in a study of cytomegalovirus exposure and HLA in healthy donors. Clones were read by immunoSEQ multiplex PCR, and TCRdb kept only the in-frame ones, dropping some. Altogether some 220,000 clones are present, around 84% being singletons, with the ten largest covering approximately 0.24%. The material sequenced was PBMCs. Receptor source: a girl aged 2 to 9 in good health and CMV-seronegative. The CDR3 runs from the conserved cysteine through the conserved F or W. A D gene is named only where the DNA matches it firmly. The listing skips clone size in some rows; elsewhere it reads once, few, many or a size class.

J gene | clone size | D gene | V gene | CDR3 protein | CDR3 DNA
TRBJ2-3 | . | TRBD2 | TRBV5-1 | CASSYGHGGSSTDTQYF | TGCGCCAGCAGCTACGGGCACGGGGGGTCTAGCACAGATACGCAGTATTTT
TRBJ1-3 | . | . | TRBV5-1 | CASSAGSSGNTIYF | TGCGCCAGCAGCGCAGGGTCCTCTGGAAACACCATATATTTT
TRBJ1-1 | once | . | TRBV7-9 | CASSLVWGNTEAFF | TGTGCCAGCAGCTTAGTATGGGGCAACACTGAAGCTTTCTTT
TRBJ2-2 | . | TRBD1 | TRBV19 | CASKTGGDLNTGELFF | TGTGCCAGTAAGACAGGGGGTGACCTGAACACCGGGGAGCTGTTTTTT
TRBJ2-1 | . | . | TRBV6-1 | CASSEAQGNNEQFF | TGTGCCAGCAGTGAAGCCCAGGGGAACAATGAGCAGTTCTTC
TRBJ1-5 | . | . | TRBV2 | CASSVPHTGDSNQPQHF | TGTGCCAGCAGTGTCCCCCACACGGGGGATAGCAATCAGCCCCAGCATTTT
TRBJ1-1 | . | TRBD1 | TRBV7-9 | CASSWPTRTGLGNTEAFF | TGTGCCAGCAGCTGGCCTACCCGGACAGGGTTAGGGAACACTGAAGCTTTCTTT
TRBJ1-1 | once | . | TRBV19 | CASSIDQVGGREAFF | TGTGCCAGTAGTATAGATCAAGTCGGGGGGCGCGAAGCTTTCTTT
TRBJ1-5 | . | . | TRBV19 | CASKGGVNQPQHF | TGTGCCAGTAAAGGGGGTGTTAATCAGCCCCAGCATTTT
TRBJ2-1 | . | TRBD2 | TRBV7-3 | CASSLMGGGPYNEQFF | TGTGCCAGCAGCTTAATGGGCGGGGGGCCATACAATGAGCAGTTCTTC
TRBJ2-2 | . | . | TRBV2 | CASSRGNRELFF | TGTGCCAGCAGCCGAGGGAACAGGGAGCTGTTTTTT
TRBJ2-7 | . | . | TRBV6-1 | CASNTLQGPTYEQYF | TGTGCCAGCAACACCCTCCAGGGGCCGACCTACGAGCAGTACTTC
TRBJ2-5 | once | . | TRBV19 | CASSGWEQETQYF | TGTGCCAGTAGTGGATGGGAGCAAGAGACCCAGTACTTC
TRBJ2-1 | . | . | TRBV7-9 | CASSIPLGTHYNEQFF | TGTGCCAGCAGCATACCCCTCGGGACTCACTACAATGAGCAGTTCTTC
TRBJ1-1 | . | . | TRBV6-5 | CASSFTGRPSNTEAFF | TGTGCCAGCAGTTTTACAGGACGGCCCTCGAACACTGAAGCTTTCTTT
TRBJ2-1 | . | . | TRBV2 | CASGGTPNEQFF | TGTGCCAGCGGGGGGACTCCCAATGAGCAGTTCTTC
TRBJ2-3 | . | . | TRBV21-1 | CASSKLWEGTDTQYF | TGTGCCAGCAGCAAATTATGGGAGGGTACAGATACGCAGTATTTT
TRBJ2-5 | once | . | TRBV6-5 | CASSWIGTPRETQHF | TGTGCCAGCAGTTGGATAGGGACACCGAGAGAGACCCAGCACTTC
TRBJ1-3 | . | . | TRBV7-9 | CASSPDTSGNTIYF | TGTGCCAGCAGCCCCGACACATCTGGAAACACCATATATTTT
TRBJ2-1 | . | TRBD2 | TRBV7-8 | CASSLSGGRALEQFF | TGTGCCAGCAGCTTAAGCGGGGGTCGAGCATTAGAGCAGTTCTTC
TRBJ2-7 | . | . | TRBV9 | CASSVDREGYEQYF | TGTGCCAGCAGCGTAGACAGGGAAGGGTACGAGCAGTACTTC
TRBJ1-5 | . | TRBD1 | TRBV7-9 | CASSLGRQGEGQPQHF | TGTGCCAGCAGCCTCGGTCGACAGGGGGAGGGTCAGCCCCAGCATTTT
TRBJ2-7 | . | TRBD2 | TRBV10-3 | CAIRTSGSSYEQYF | TGTGCCATCAGGACTAGCGGGAGCTCCTACGAGCAGTACTTC
TRBJ2-5 | . | TRBD1 | TRBV5-1 | CASSLDDRGRETQYF | TGCGCCAGCAGCTTGGACGACAGGGGGCGGGAGACCCAGTACTTC
TRBJ2-7 | . | TRBD1 | TRBV11-2 | CASSATRDRTYEQYF | TGTGCCAGCAGCGCAACCCGGGACAGAACCTACGAGCAGTACTTC
TRBJ1-1 | few | . | TRBV6-1 | CASSELRRVSGTEAFF | TGTGCCAGCAGTGAACTACGCAGGGTGTCTGGGACTGAAGCTTTCTTT
TRBJ1-1 | . | . | TRBV19 | CASSIEGNTEAFF | TGTGCCAGTAGTATTGAGGGGAACACTGAAGCTTTCTTT
TRBJ2-6 | . | . | TRBV6-5 | CASSSQQSGANVLTF | TGTGCCAGCAGTTCACAGCAATCTGGGGCCAACGTCCTGACTTTC
TRBJ2-3 | . | TRBD2 | TRBV7-8 | CASSLGAGGSLVNTQYF | TGTGCCAGCAGCTTAGGGGCGGGAGGCTCGCTAGTGAATACGCAGTATTTT
TRBJ2-3 | . | TRBD2 | TRBV30 | CAWTASGVAQYF | TGTGCCTGGACCGCTAGCGGGGTGGCGCAGTATTTT
TRBJ2-7 | . | . | TRBV4-1 | CASSQKQPGYEQYF | TGCGCCAGCAGCCAGAAACAGCCTGGATACGAGCAGTACTTC
TRBJ2-5 | . | TRBD2 | TRBV5-4 | CASSLGGLAGGGGTQYF | TGTGCCAGCAGCTTGGGTGGTCTAGCGGGAGGAGGGGGGACCCAGTACTTC
TRBJ1-4 | few | TRBD1 | TRBV2 | CARQGTNEKLFF | TGTGCCAGACAGGGGACTAATGAAAAACTGTTTTTT
TRBJ1-2 | few | . | TRBV2 | CASSEISLNYGYTF | TGTGCCAGCAGTGAAATATCACTTAACTATGGCTACACCTTC
TRBJ1-4 | once | . | TRBV6-5 | CASSVFGEKLFF | TGTGCCAGCAGTGTGTTCGGGGAAAAACTGTTTTTT